This entry describes one T cell receptor beta chain. Its cognate antigen is unknown. The sample belongs to a study of cytomegalovirus exposure and HLA in healthy donors. Findings of the study overall: In an earlier analysis, productive rearrangement rates for most beta V segments clustered near 90% or 30%. In most subjects, TCR beta sequences reportedly gave accurate predictions of HLA-A and HLA-B alleles.

PCR involved 60 Vbeta and 13 Jbeta primers. Per the authors' pipeline: Unique TCR beta chains numbered around 75 million in a later analysis, with 10 million to 14 million shared. Assay used: immunoSEQ multiplex PCR; TCRdb lists only in-frame clones, some missing. V, J and clone size reflect that table, while D and trimming were determined from the DNA. The sample shows 70,000 to 95,000 clones, roughly 80% of them seen only once. At the time of sampling, donors were nominally healthy, though unrecorded immune exposures were likely. From germline, CDR1 is LNHNV and CDR2 YYDKDF (reference sequence). The CDR3 runs to 17 residues. V trimming: 6 bases; J trimming: 0 bases; junction bases outside the gene matches: 6.

The sequence derives from a male donor in good health and CMV-seronegative. Material for sequencing was PBMCs. The V gene is TRBV15, the J gene TRBJ2-6; 9 bases fit TRBD1. CDR3 residues: CATRTGTGLSGANVLTF. CDR3 bases: TGTGCCACCAGAACCGGGACAGGGCTCTCTGGGGCCAACGTCCTGACTTTC.